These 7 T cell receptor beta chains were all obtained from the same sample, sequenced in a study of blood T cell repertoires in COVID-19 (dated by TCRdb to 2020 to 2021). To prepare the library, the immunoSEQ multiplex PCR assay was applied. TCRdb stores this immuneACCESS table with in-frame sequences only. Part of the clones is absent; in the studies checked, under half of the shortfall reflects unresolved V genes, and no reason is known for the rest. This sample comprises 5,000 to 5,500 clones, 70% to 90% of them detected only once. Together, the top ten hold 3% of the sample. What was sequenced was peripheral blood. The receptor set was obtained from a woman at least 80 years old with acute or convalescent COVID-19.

The CDR3 reads CASSRDSNQPQHF. DNA for the CDR3: TGTGCCAGCAGCCGGGACTCCAATCAGCCCCAGCATTTT. The rearrangement links TRBV11-3 to TRBJ1-5, with D perhaps TRBD1 (5 bases). The CDR3 runs 13 residues. Germline CDR1 reads SGHNT; CDR2 reads YENEEA. The ends were cut back, 5 bases at V and 3 bases at J, with 8 bases in the middle.

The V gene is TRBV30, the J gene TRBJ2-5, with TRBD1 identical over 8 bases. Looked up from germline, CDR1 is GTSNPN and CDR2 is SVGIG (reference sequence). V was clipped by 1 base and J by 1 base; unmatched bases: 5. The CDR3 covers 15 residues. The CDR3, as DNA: TGTGCCTGGAGTGACGGACAGGGTCCCCAAGAGACCCAGTACTTC. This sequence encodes CAWSDGQGPQETQYF.

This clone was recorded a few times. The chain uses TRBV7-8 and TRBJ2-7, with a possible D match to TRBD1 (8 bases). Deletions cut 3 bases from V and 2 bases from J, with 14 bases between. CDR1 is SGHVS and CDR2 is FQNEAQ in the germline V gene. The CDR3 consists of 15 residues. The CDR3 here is CASSFLQGGTYEQYF. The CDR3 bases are TGTGCCAGCAGCTTTTTACAGGGGGGGACCTACGAGCAGTACTTC.

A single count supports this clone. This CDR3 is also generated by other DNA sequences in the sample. CDR3 nucleotides: TGTGCCTGGAGTGGCGGGGGTTATACGCAGTATTTT. As protein: CAWSGGGYTQYF. The chain links TRBV30 to TRBJ2-3; TRBD2 matches 7 bases. From germline, CDR1 is GTSNPN and CDR2 SVGIG (reference sequence). CDR3 length: 12 residues. Trimming took 1 base from V and 7 from J; bases not matched to a gene: 2.

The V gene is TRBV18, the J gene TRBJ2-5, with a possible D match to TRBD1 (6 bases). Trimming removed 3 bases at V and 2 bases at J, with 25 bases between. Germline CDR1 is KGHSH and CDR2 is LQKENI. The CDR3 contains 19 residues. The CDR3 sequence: CASSPLPLPPDSRQETQYF. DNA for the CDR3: TGTGCCAGCTCACCCCTCCCCCTACCACCGGACAGCCGGCAAGAGACCCAGTACTTC.

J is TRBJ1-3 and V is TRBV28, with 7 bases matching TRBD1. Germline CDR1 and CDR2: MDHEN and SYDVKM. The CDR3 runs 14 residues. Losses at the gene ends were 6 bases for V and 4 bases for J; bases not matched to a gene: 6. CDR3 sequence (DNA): TGTGCCAGCAGAGGGGGCGCTGCGGGAAACACCATATATTTT. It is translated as CASRGGAAGNTIYF.

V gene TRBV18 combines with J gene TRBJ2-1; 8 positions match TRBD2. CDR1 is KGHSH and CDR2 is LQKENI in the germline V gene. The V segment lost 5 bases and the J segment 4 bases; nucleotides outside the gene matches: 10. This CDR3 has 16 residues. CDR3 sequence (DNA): TGTGCCAGCTCAGCGGGAAGCGGGGGTTTTTACAATGAGCAGTTCTTC. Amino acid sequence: CASSAGSGGFYNEQFF.